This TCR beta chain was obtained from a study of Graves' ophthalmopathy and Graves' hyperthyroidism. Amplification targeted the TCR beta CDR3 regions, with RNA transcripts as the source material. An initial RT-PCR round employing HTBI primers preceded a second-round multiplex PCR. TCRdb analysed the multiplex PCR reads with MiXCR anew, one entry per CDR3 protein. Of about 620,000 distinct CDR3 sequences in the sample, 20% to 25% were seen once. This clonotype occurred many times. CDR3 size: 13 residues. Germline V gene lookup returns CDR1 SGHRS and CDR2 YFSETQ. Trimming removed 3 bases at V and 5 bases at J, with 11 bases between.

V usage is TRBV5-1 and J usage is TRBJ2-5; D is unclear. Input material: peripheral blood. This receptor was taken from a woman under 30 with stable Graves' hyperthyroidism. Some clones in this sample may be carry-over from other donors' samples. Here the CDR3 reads CASSWSLGETQYF. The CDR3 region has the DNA TGCGCCAGCAGCTGGTCACTCGGGGAGACCCAGTACTTC.